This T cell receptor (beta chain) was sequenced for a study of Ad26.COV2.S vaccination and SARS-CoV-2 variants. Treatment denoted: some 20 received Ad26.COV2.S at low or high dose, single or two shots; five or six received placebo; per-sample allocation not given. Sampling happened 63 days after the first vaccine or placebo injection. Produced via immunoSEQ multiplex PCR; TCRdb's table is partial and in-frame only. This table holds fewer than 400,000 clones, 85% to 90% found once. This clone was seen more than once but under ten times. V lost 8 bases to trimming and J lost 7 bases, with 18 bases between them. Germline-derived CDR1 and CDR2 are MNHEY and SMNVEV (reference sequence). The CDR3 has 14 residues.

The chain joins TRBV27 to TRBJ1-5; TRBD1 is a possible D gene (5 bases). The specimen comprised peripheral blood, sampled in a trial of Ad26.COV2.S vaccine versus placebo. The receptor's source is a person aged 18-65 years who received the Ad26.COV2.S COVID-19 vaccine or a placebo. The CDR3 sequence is CASSLLGLTQPQHF. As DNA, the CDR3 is TGTGCCAGCTCCCTCCTGGGGCTTACACAGCCCCAGCATTTT.